This TCR beta chain originates from a study of T cell responses to AZD1222 COVID-19 vaccine. The study's findings and limits: Among vaccine-associated CD4 TCRs, coverage spanned spike, with dominance at 160-218 and 743-854.

Profiled with immunoSEQ multiplex PCR; TCRdb holds only in-frame clones, not every one. The sample holds about 81,000 clones, about 86% seen once. This CDR3 is built from 13 residues. V shed 1 base, J shed 8 bases, and the junction held 7 bases outside the gene matches. Germline assignment: CDR1 GTSNPN and CDR2 SVGIG (reference sequence). With regard to this clone: What it binds is unknown.

The clonotype originates from an adult who received the AZD1222 COVID-19 vaccine. The sample in question was peripheral blood, obtained 28 days after the second AZD1222 dose. The V and J genes are TRBV30 and TRBJ2-7; 8 positions agree with TRBD2. Here the CDR3 reads CAWSGDGRAQQYF. CDR3 sequence (DNA): TGTGCCTGGAGTGGTGACGGGAGGGCCCAGCAGTACTTC.